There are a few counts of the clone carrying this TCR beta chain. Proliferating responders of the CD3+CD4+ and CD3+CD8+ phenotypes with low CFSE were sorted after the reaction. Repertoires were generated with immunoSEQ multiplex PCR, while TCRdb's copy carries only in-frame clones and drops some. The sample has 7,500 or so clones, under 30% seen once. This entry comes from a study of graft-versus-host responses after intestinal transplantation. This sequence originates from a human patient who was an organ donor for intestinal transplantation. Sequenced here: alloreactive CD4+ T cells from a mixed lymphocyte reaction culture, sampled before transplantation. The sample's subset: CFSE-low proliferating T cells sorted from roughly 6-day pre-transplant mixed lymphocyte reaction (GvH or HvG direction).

The CDR3 here is CASSYSPTDQPQHF. The CDR3 nucleotides are TGTGCCAGCAGTTACTCCCCTACAGATCAGCCCCAGCATTTT. The V gene is TRBV6-5, the J gene TRBJ1-5, with no clear D. This CDR3 has 14 residues. Germline V gene data show CDR1 as MNHEY and CDR2 as SVGAGI. V was cut by 0 bases and J by 5 bases, with 8 bases left in between.